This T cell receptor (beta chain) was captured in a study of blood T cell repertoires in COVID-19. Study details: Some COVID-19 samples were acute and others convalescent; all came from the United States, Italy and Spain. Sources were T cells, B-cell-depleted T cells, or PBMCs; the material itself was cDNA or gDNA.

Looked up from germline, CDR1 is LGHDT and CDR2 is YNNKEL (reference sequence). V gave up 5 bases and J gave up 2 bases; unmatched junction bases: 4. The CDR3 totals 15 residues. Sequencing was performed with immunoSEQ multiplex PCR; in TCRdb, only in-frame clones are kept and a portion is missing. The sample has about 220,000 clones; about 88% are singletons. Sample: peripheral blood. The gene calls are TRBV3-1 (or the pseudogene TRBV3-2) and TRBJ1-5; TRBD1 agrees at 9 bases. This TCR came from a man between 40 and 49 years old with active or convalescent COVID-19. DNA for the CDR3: TGTGCCAGCAGCGCCCGACAGGGGGGCAATCAGCCCCAGCATTTT. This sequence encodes CASSARQGGNQPQHF.